These 2 T cell receptor beta chains originate from one sample sequenced in a study of high-grade serous ovarian cancer treatment subgroups. The method was immunoSEQ multiplex PCR; TCRdb's version includes in-frame clones alone and lacks a portion of them. The table has 13,000 or so clones, about 88% seen once. Tumor samples were obtained before definitive surgery or chemotherapy. Sample: tumor tissue. Source of these receptors: a human donor with high-grade serous ovarian cancer.

This clone occurred a few times. The chain recombines TRBV2 with TRBJ1-1; D not certain. Germline CDR1 reads SNHLY; CDR2 reads FYNNEI. The CDR3 length is 11 residues. Trimming took off 8 bases at V and 6 bases at J, with 10 bases between the two ends. CDR3 nucleotides: TGTGCCAGCGGGGTAAGGGCTGAAGCTTTCTTT. Translation: CASGVRAEAFF.

CDR3 sequence: CASSPGQNEKLFF. The CDR3 coding sequence is TGTGCCAGCTCACCGGGACAGAATGAAAAACTGTTTTTT. The chain uses TRBV18 and TRBJ1-4, with TRBD1 matching over 7 bases. The junction had 0 bases not matched to a gene; V was cut back by 3 bases and J by 5 bases. Germline V gene data show CDR1 as KGHSH and CDR2 as LQKENI. The CDR3 is made up of 13 amino acids.